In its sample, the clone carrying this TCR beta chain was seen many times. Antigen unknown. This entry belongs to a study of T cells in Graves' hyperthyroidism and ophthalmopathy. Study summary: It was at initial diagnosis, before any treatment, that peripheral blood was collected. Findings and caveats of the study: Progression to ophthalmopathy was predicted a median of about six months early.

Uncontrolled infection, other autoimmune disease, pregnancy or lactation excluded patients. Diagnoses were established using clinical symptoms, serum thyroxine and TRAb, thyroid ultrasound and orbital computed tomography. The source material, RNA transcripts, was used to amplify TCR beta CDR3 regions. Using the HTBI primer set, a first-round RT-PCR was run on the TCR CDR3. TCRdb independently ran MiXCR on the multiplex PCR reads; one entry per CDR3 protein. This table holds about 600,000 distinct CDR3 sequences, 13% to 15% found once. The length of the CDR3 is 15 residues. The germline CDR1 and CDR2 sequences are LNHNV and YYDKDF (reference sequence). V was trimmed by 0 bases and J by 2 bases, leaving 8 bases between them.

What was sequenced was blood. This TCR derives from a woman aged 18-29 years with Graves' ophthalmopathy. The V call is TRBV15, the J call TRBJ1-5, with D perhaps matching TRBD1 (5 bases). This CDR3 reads CATSRDGGGNQPQHF. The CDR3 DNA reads TGTGCCACCAGCAGAGATGGAGGGGGCAATCAGCCCCAGCATTTT.